The present TCR beta chain was sequenced within a study of blood T cell repertoires in COVID-19. Study in general: From the United States, Italy and Spain came samples of acute and convalescent COVID-19.

Per the original methods: Estimated nucleated cell counts came from reference gene primer amplification. Sequenced by immunoSEQ multiplex PCR; TCRdb stores in-frame clones only, minus some. D and trimming were read from the DNA, whereas the V and J calls and clone size are those reported in that table. The top ten hold approximately 2.5% of the sample, which has about 270,000 clones, approximately 86% seen once. Participants reported their clinical history, and cohort assignment relied on those reports. Resolution of symptoms, clearance, or two negative PCRs was present in recovered Cohort 3 donors. The CDR3 has 13 residues. The V gene's germline CDR1 is SEHNR and CDR2 FQNEAQ (reference sequence). V shed 5 bases and J shed 8 bases, with 15 bases lying between them.

The receptor was isolated from a woman under 30 who had recovered from COVID-19. Input material: PBMCs or T cells enriched from blood (not recorded which). The chain is built from TRBV7-9 and TRBJ1-2, with TRBD1 as a possible D gene (5 bases). In DNA form, the CDR3 reads TGTGCCAGCAGCGGGCAGGGATTTGTGGGCTACACCTTC. It yields the protein CASSGQGFVGYTF.